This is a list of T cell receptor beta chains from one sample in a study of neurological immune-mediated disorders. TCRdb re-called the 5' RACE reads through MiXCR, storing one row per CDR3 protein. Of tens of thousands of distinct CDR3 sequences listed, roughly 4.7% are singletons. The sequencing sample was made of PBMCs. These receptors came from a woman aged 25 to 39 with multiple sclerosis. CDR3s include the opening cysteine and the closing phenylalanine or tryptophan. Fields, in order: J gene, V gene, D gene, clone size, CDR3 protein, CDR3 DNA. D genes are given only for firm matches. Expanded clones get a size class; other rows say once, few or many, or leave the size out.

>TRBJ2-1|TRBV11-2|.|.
CASSHRQRRHEQFF
TGTGCCAGCAGTCATCGACAGAGACGGCATGAGCAGTTCTTC
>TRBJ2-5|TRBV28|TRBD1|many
CASSFFLPGQVKETQYF
TGTGCCAGCAGTTTTTTTCTTCCCGGACAGGTTAAAGAGACCCAGTACTTC
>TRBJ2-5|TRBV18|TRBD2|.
CASSPSSGGQETQYF
TGTGCCAGCTCACCCTCTAGCGGGGGACAAGAGACCCAGTACTTC
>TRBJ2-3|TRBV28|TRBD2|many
CASSPGTSGSPQYF
TGTGCCAGCAGTCCAGGGACTAGCGGGAGCCCGCAGTATTTT
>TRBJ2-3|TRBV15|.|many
CATSGGGTQYF
TGTGCCACCAGCGGGGGAGGTACGCAGTATTTT
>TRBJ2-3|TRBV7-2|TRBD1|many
CASSLSGTGPDTQYF
TGTGCCAGCAGCTTAAGTGGGACAGGGCCAGATACGCAGTATTTT
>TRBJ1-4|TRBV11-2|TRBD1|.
CASSLADRVNEKLFF
TGTGCCAGCAGCTTAGCGGACAGGGTTAATGAAAAACTGTTTTTT
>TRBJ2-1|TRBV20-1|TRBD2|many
CSAGGGGNEQFF
TGCAGTGCTGGGGGGGGAGGGAATGAGCAGTTCTTC
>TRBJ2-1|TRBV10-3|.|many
CAISESTGVGNEQFF
TGTGCCATCAGTGAGTCGACGGGAGTCGGCAATGAGCAGTTCTTC
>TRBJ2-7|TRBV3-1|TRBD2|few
CASSRTGGYYYEQYF
TGTGCCAGCAGCCGAACGGGGGGGTACTACTACGAGCAGTACTTC
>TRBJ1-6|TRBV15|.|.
CATSRTRSVNSPLHF
TGTGCCACCAGCAGAACCCGCAGTGTTAATTCACCCCTCCACTTT
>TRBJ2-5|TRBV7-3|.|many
CASSLGPGRETQYF
TGTGCCAGCAGCCTCGGACCAGGGCGAGAGACCCAGTACTTC
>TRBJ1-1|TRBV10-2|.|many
CATQGMNTEAFF
TGCGCCACGCAGGGCATGAACACTGAAGCTTTCTTT
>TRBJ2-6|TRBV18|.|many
CASSPIDSGANVLTF
TGTGCCAGCTCACCGATAGACTCTGGGGCCAACGTCCTGACTTTC
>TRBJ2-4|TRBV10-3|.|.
CAISHFESRRNIQYF
TGTGCCATCAGCCACTTCGAAAGTCGCAGAAACATTCAGTACTTC
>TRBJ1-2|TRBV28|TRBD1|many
CASRSPRDSLNGYTF
TGTGCCAGCAGATCGCCCCGGGACAGCCTAAATGGCTACACCTTC
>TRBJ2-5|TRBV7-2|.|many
CASSLAGGGETQYF
TGTGCCAGCAGCTTGGCAGGGGGAGGAGAGACCCAGTACTTC
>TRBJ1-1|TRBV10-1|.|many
CASSERPENTEAFF
TGCGCCAGCAGTGAACGGCCAGAGAACACTGAAGCTTTCTTT
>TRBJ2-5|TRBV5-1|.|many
CASSFQGYQETQYF
TGCGCCAGCAGCTTCCAGGGCTACCAAGAGACCCAGTACTTC
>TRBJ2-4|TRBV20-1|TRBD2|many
CSARAILAGAIGWEAKNIQYF
TGCAGTGCTAGAGCCATACTAGCGGGAGCTATAGGTTGGGAAGCCAAAAACATTCAGTACTTC
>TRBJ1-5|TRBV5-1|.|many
CASSFSWGNNQPQHF
TGCGCCAGCAGCTTTTCGTGGGGTAACAATCAGCCCCAGCATTTT
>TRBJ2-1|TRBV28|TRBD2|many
CASSLTSGSSYNEQFF
TGTGCCAGCAGTTTGACTAGCGGGAGCTCCTACAATGAGCAGTTCTTC
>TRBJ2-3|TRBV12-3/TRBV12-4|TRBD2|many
CASSEGGGPEDTQYF
TGTGCCAGCAGTGAAGGCGGGGGGCCGGAGGATACGCAGTATTTT
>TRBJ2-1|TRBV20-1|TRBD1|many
CSASPGTGGIHEQFF
TGCAGTGCTAGCCCTGGGACAGGGGGTATTCATGAGCAGTTCTTC
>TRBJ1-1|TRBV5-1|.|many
CASSPRRLNTEAFF
TGCGCCAGCAGCCCTAGACGGTTGAACACTGAAGCTTTCTTT
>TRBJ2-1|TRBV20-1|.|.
CSASSTRGWNEQFF
TGCAGTGCTAGCTCCACCAGGGGATGGAATGAGCAGTTCTTC
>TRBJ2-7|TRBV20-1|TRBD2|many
CSARDLTREVREQYF
TGCAGTGCTAGAGATCTAACACGGGAGGTACGGGAGCAGTACTTC
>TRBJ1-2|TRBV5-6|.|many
CASATLGGGNYGYTF
TGTGCCAGCGCAACCCTGGGGGGAGGAAACTATGGCTACACCTTC
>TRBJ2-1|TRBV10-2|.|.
CASTSTSYNEQFF
TGCGCCAGCACTTCTACCTCCTACAATGAGCAGTTCTTC
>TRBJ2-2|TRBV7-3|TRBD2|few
CASSFTSGTRNGELFF
TGTGCCAGCAGCTTCACCTCCGGGACTAGAAACGGGGAGCTGTTTTTT
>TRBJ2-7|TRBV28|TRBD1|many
CASKGTGLWEQYF
TGTGCCAGCAAAGGGACAGGTTTGTGGGAGCAGTACTTC
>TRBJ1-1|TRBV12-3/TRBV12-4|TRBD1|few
CASSLSDRTAFF
TGTGCCAGCAGTTTGTCGGACAGGACAGCTTTCTTT
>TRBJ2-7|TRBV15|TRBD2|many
CATSRALADLYEQYF
TGTGCCACCAGCAGAGCACTAGCGGACCTCTACGAGCAGTACTTC
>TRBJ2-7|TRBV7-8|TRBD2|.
CASSLSGRDGQYF
TGTGCCAGCAGCTTAAGCGGGAGGGACGGGCAGTACTTC
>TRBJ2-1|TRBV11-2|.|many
CASGQSSYNEQFF
TGTGCCAGCGGGCAAAGCTCCTACAATGAGCAGTTCTTC
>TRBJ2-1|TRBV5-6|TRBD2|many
CASSRTSGGDRYNEQFF
TGTGCCAGCAGCCGGACTAGCGGGGGGGACCGCTACAATGAGCAGTTCTTC
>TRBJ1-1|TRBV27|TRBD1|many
CASSHHSNRGRGAFF
TGTGCCAGCAGTCACCACTCCAACAGGGGGCGGGGAGCTTTCTTT
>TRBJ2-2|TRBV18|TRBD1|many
CASSSMDRGLGGVKNTGELFF
TGTGCCAGCTCATCGATGGACAGGGGCCTCGGTGGGGTCAAGAACACCGGGGAGCTGTTTTTT
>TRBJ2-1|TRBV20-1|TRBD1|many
CSARDRGNEQFF
TGCAGTGCGCGGGACAGGGGGAATGAGCAGTTCTTC
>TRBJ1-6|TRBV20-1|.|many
CSATGGGHSPLHF
TGCAGTGCGACCGGAGGGGGTCATTCACCCCTCCACTTT
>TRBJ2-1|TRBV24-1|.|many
CATSDRLNRGYSYNEQFF
TGTGCCACCAGTGACCGGCTAAACCGGGGGTACTCCTACAATGAGCAGTTCTTC
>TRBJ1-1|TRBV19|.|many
CASSVSFDGTEAFF
TGTGCCAGTAGTGTATCTTTCGACGGCACTGAAGCTTTCTTT
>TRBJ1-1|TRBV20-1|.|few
CSAREQETEAFF
TGCAGTGCTAGAGAACAGGAAACTGAAGCTTTCTTT
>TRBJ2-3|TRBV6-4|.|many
CASSPGLSTDTQYF
TGTGCCAGCAGTCCGGGACTTAGCACAGATACGCAGTATTTT
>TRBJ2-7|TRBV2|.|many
CASSPSLREQYF
TGTGCCAGCAGCCCTAGTTTGCGCGAGCAGTACTTC
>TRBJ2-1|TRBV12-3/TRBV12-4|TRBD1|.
CASSPTGGYNEQFF
TGTGCCAGCAGTCCGACAGGGGGTTACAATGAGCAGTTCTTC
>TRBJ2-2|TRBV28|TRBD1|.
CSTGENTGELFF
TGTTCGACAGGGGAAAACACCGGGGAGCTGTTTTTT
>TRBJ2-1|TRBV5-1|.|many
CASSLGQYNEQFF
TGTGCCAGCAGTTTAGGCCAGTACAATGAGCAGTTCTTC
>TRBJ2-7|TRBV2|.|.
CASSESWVEQYF
TGTGCCAGCAGTGAATCTTGGGTCGAGCAGTACTTC
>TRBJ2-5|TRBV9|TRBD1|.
CASSQTGGSETQYF
TGTGCCAGCAGCCAGACAGGGGGATCAGAGACCCAGTACTTC